The 24 T cell receptor beta chains below all came from one sample that was sequenced in a study of cytomegalovirus exposure and HLA in healthy donors. 13 Jbeta primers and 60 Vbeta primers were used for the PCR. Clones were read by immunoSEQ multiplex PCR, and TCRdb kept only the in-frame ones, dropping some. The sample has approximately 180,000 clones; approximately 86% are singletons. Sequencing input: PBMCs. These receptors were collected from a young woman in good health and CMV-seronegative.

The V call is TRBV27, the J call TRBJ1-5; D not resolved. The CDR3 has 14 amino acids. CDR1 and CDR2 (germline): MNHEY, SMNVEV (reference sequence). Trimming took 2 bases from V and 4 from J, leaving 9 bases between them. Here the CDR3 reads CASSLGSINQPQHF. CDR3 nucleotides: TGTGCCAGCAGTTTAGGTAGTATTAATCAGCCCCAGCATTTT.

Comments on this clone: At one end, the junction sequence differs from germline, possibly due to a read error. Other nucleotide sequences from this sample produce the same CDR3. This sequence joins TRBV4-1 and TRBJ1-3; no definite D call. This CDR3 has 18 amino acids. Germline CDR1 MGHRA, CDR2 YSYEKL. Written as DNA, the CDR3 is TGCGCCAGCAGTCAAGATATGTGGCAGTTATCCTCTGGAAACACCATATATTTT. Residues: CASSQDMWQLSSGNTIYF.

V is TRBV4-2 and J is TRBJ2-2, with 7 bases lining up with TRBD1. Germline lookup yields CDR1 LGHNA and CDR2 YNFKEQ. Trimming took 4 bases from V and 2 from J; bases not matched to a gene: 7. The CDR3 length is 16 residues. The CDR3 DNA reads as TGTGCCAGCAGCCCGACCGGGACAGAAAACACCGGGGAGCTGTTTTTT. Protein product: CASSPTGTENTGELFF.

The chain joins TRBV11-2 to TRBJ2-1; D possibly corresponds to TRBD1 (5 bases). Germline assignment: CDR1 SGHAT and CDR2 FQNNGV. The CDR3 sequence is 15 residues long. The V and J ends lost 2 bases and 2 bases respectively, with 10 bases between them. This CDR3 reads CASSLWAGPYNEQFF. CDR3 coding DNA: TGTGCCAGCAGCTTATGGGCAGGGCCCTACAATGAGCAGTTCTTC. The complete variable domain, with remaining parts taken from reference TRBV11-2 and TRBJ2-1, reads EAGVAQSPRYKIIEKRQSVAFWCNPISGHATLYWYQQILGQGPKLLIQFQNNGVVDDSQLPKDRFSAERLKGVDSTLKIQPAKLEDSAVYLCASSLWAGPYNEQFFGPGTRLTVL.

This clone was counted once. The CDR3 sequence is CASRAPQNTEAFF. The CDR3 DNA reads as TGTGCCAGCAGGGCCCCCCAGAACACTGAAGCTTTCTTT. The rearrangement links TRBV6-1 to TRBJ1-1; D is unresolved. Germline V gene data show CDR1 as MNHNS and CDR2 as SASEGT. The CDR3 length is 13 residues. V was trimmed by 6 bases and J by 1 base, leaving 9 bases between them.

The chain couples TRBV7-2 to TRBJ1-5, with D tentatively TRBD1 (6 bases). CDR1 and CDR2 from the germline V gene are SGHTA and FQGNSA. V lost 1 base and J 2 bases, leaving 12 bases between the germline ends. The CDR3 contains 16 residues. The CDR3 loop is CASSLDRNRGNQPQHF. The CDR3 DNA follows: TGTGCCAGCAGCTTAGACCGCAACAGGGGCAATCAGCCCCAGCATTTT.

V is TRBV7-2 and J is TRBJ2-1; D ambiguous. The CDR3 has 13 residues. Germline-derived CDR1 and CDR2 are SGHTA and FQGNSA. With 5 bases removed from V and 0 bases from J, the gap between germline ends came to 5 bases. CDR3 region: CASSPRSYNEQFF. CDR3 coding DNA: TGTGCCAGCAGCCCCCGCTCCTACAATGAGCAGTTCTTC. The whole variable domain, remainder taken from reference TRBV7-2 and TRBJ2-1, is GAGVSQSPSNKVTEKGKDVELRCDPISGHTALYWYRQSLGQGLEFLIYFQGNSAPDKSGLPSDRFSAERTGGSVSTLTIQRTQQEDSAVYLCASSPRSYNEQFFGPGTRLTVL.

The genes are TRBV15 and TRBJ1-3, with D maybe TRBD1 (6 bases). Germline CDR1 LNHNV, CDR2 YYDKDF (reference sequence). Trimming left V 6 bases short and J 0 bases short, with 12 bases between. The CDR3 consists of 15 residues. The CDR3 DNA reads as TGTGCCACCAGGTCAGGGGCCCGCTCTGGAAACACCATATATTTT. This translates into CATRSGARSGNTIYF.

This rearrangement joins TRBV7-9 to TRBJ1-6; D unclear. The V end was cut by 4 bases, the J end by 1 base, with 14 bases between. Germline V gene sequence: CDR1 SEHNR, CDR2 FQNEAQ (reference sequence). The CDR3 has 17 residues. The DNA for the CDR3 is TGTGCCAGCAGCTCTTCGGGTGTTGAATCCTATAATTCACCCCTCCACTTT. Its translation is CASSSSGVESYNSPLHF.

This sequence joins TRBV5-1 and TRBJ1-1; 7 nucleotides agree with TRBD1. The V gene's germline CDR1 is SGHRS and CDR2 YFSETQ. Trimming at V came to 4 bases and at J to 4 bases, leaving 7 bases not matched to a gene. This CDR3 region has 14 residues. The CDR3 here is CASSILPGGTEAFF. DNA of the CDR3: TGCGCCAGCAGCATCCTTCCAGGGGGCACTGAAGCTTTCTTT.

This clone was found a few times. This chain links TRBV11-2 with TRBJ2-7; TRBD2 matches 11 bases. With V trimmed by 2 bases and J by 8 bases, 5 bases remained unmatched. CDR1 is SGHAT and CDR2 is FQNNGV in the germline V gene. The CDR3 loop spans 14 amino acids. The CDR3 loop is CASSLTSGSLQQYF. The CDR3 DNA is TGTGCCAGCAGCTTAACTAGCGGGAGCCTCCAGCAGTACTTC. Looking up the rest from reference TRBV11-2 and TRBJ2-7 gives the full variable domain: EAGVAQSPRYKIIEKRQSVAFWCNPISGHATLYWYQQILGQGPKLLIQFQNNGVVDDSQLPKDRFSAERLKGVDSTLKIQPAKLEDSAVYLCASSLTSGSLQQYFGPGTRLTVT.

This chain uses TRBV7-9 with TRBJ2-3, with 7 bases aligning to TRBD2. Germline lookup yields CDR1 SEHNR and CDR2 FQNEAQ (reference sequence). This CDR3 spans 15 amino acids. V shed 5 bases and J 3 bases; nucleotides not matched to a gene: 8. In DNA form, the CDR3 reads TGTGCCAGCAGCCCCCTTGGGGGAGGGACAGATACGCAGTATTTT. It encodes CASSPLGGGTDTQYF.

This clone has only a few counts. Additional DNA sequences in this sample encode the identical CDR3. The V and J genes are TRBV6-4 and TRBJ2-1; the match to TRBD2 covers 11 bases. V dropped 3 bases and J dropped 5; count of bases not matched to a gene: 3. Germline CDR1 is MRHNA and CDR2 is SNTAGT. The length of the CDR3 is 15 residues. Here the CDR3 DNA reads TGTGCCAGCAGTGATGGGACTAGCGGCGACAATGAGCAGTTCTTC. Its protein is CASSDGTSGDNEQFF.

V usage is TRBV11-3 and J usage is TRBJ2-1; 10 nucleotides match TRBD2. The V and J ends lost 3 bases and 8 bases, in that order; junction bases with no gene match: 13. CDR1 is SGHNT and CDR2 is YENEEA in the germline V gene. The CDR3 extends over 17 amino acids. The CDR3 region is CASSFGYSGRLGDEQFF. The DNA for the CDR3 is TGTGCCAGCAGCTTCGGCTATAGCGGGAGGCTGGGGGATGAGCAGTTCTTC.

The CDR3 region has the DNA TGCGCCAGCAGCCAAGCGGGACTCCTCTACAATGAGCAGTTCTTC. As protein: CASSQAGLLYNEQFF. The J gene is TRBJ2-1, the V gene TRBV4-1; possible D gene TRBD2, 6 bases. Germline V gene data show CDR1 as MGHRA and CDR2 as YSYEKL. Trimming removed 1 base from V and 3 bases from J, with 10 bases in between. This CDR3 contains 15 residues.

The rearrangement uses TRBV4-1 and TRBJ2-5, with 9 bases that match TRBD1. Germline V lookup: CDR1 MGHRA, CDR2 YSYEKL. This CDR3 comprises 16 residues. The junction had 11 bases not matched to a gene; V was cut back by 5 bases and J by 4 bases. Here the CDR3 reads CASSDDRGGEAETQYF. Here the CDR3 DNA reads TGCGCCAGCAGCGACGACAGGGGGGGGGAGGCAGAGACCCAGTACTTC.

The rearrangement links TRBV5-1 to TRBJ2-1, with 7 bases matching TRBD1. Trimming removed 3 bases from V and 7 bases from J; junction bases left unmatched: 13. The CDR3 runs 16 residues. In germline, CDR1 is SGHRS, CDR2 YFSETQ. CDR3 protein: CASSSGQVWSENEQFF. The CDR3 DNA is TGCGCCAGCAGCTCAGGACAGGTCTGGTCCGAGAATGAGCAGTTCTTC.

The chain employs TRBV10-2 and TRBJ1-2, with 8 bases aligning to TRBD1. V was pared by 6 bases and J by 7 bases, with 7 bases of the junction left unmatched. The germline V gene encodes CDR1 WSHSY and CDR2 SAAADI. CDR3 length equals 13 residues. The CDR3 loop is CASRGNRGIGYTF. The CDR3 DNA is TGCGCCAGCAGGGGTAACAGGGGGATTGGCTACACCTTC.

The rearrangement joins TRBV19 to TRBJ2-7; D perhaps matches TRBD2 (6 bases). CDR1 is LNHDA, CDR2 SQIVND, per germline (reference sequence). V lost 2 bases, J lost 0 bases, and 11 bases lay in between. The CDR3 has 15 residues. DNA of the CDR3: TGTGCCAGTAGTATATCCCCTAGCGTCTCCTACGAGCAGTACTTC. Its translation: CASSISPSVSYEQYF. The whole variable domain, filled in from reference TRBV19 and TRBJ2-7, reads DGGITQSPKYLFRKEGQNVTLSCEQNLNHDAMYWYRQDPGQGLRLIYYSQIVNDFQKGDIAEGYSVSREKKESFPLTVTSAQKNPTAFYLCASSISPSVSYEQYFGPGTRLTVT.

This clone was seen only once. The chain carries TRBV6-4 and TRBJ2-1; D gene ambiguous. In germline, CDR1 is MRHNA, CDR2 SNTAGT. This CDR3 comprises 16 residues. V was clipped by 2 bases and J by 3 bases, with 14 bases between them. This chain's CDR3 is CASSDPSIDIYNEQFF. In nucleotides, the CDR3 is TGTGCCAGCAGTGACCCTTCGATAGACATCTACAATGAGCAGTTCTTC.

The chain uses TRBV4-2 and TRBJ2-7, with TRBD2 matching 12 bases. CDR3 size: 19 residues. The V gene's germline CDR1 is LGHNA and CDR2 YNFKEQ. Trimming at V came to 0 bases and at J to 5 bases, leaving 14 bases not matched to a gene. The DNA of the CDR3 is TGTGCCAGCAGCCAAGATTTCCCCGGGCTAGCGGGAGGGCCGCACGAGCAGTACTTC. Protein sequence: CASSQDFPGLAGGPHEQYF.

The chain employs TRBV6-1 and TRBJ1-3; D is possibly TRBD1 (6 bases). Trimming removed 2 bases at V and 2 bases at J, with 13 bases between. The CDR3 runs to 16 residues. The germline V gene encodes CDR1 MNHNS and CDR2 SASEGT. CDR3 bases: TGTGCCAGCAGTGAACGAGGACAGCGTACTGGAAACACCATATATTTT. Encoded protein: CASSERGQRTGNTIYF.

J is TRBJ2-7 and V is TRBV7-9; maybe TRBD2 (5 bases). The CDR3 consists of 14 residues. Deletions cut 4 bases from V and 7 bases from J, with 17 bases between. CDR1 is SEHNR and CDR2 is FQNEAQ in the germline V gene (reference sequence). The CDR3 is CASSSPGTLGEQYF. The CDR3 DNA is TGTGCCAGCAGCTCTCCGGGAACCCTCGGAGAGCAGTACTTC.

A word on this clone: A read error is likely, as this CDR3 ends without the conserved phenylalanine or tryptophan. The chain uses TRBV4-3 and TRBJ1-2; no definite D call. The CDR3 totals 18 residues. Germline CDR1 and CDR2: LGHNA and YSLEER. Trimming took 0 bases from V and 0 from J, leaving 17 bases between them. CDR3 bases: TGCGCCAGCAGCCAAGATGAGGGAACCACGGCCACTAACTATGGCTACACCCTC. Encoded protein: CASSQDEGTTATNYGYTL.